This section outlines one TCR beta chain sequence together with its context. This entry is derived from a study of blood T cells in healthy people across ages. The authors ran a second PCR of about 6 to 11 cycles using a sample-barcoded 5' primer and a J-beta primer mix. Each CDR3 protein gets one entry after TCRdb re-called the 5' RACE reads with MiXCR. The sample records 1.5 million to 2 million distinct CDR3 sequences, roughly 32% being singletons. This CDR3 comprises 14 residues. The V gene's germline CDR1 is MDHEN and CDR2 SYDVKM. After removal of 5 bases from V and 6 bases from J, the junction contained 8 bases not matched to a gene.

This receptor was identified in a woman aged 30 to 39 in good health. The sample was blood. The chain employs TRBV28 and TRBJ1-1, with TRBD1 matching over 8 bases. CDR3 coding DNA: TGTGCCAGCAGTCCTTCAGGGGGCTTTCCTGAAGCTTTCTTT. This codes for CASSPSGGFPEAFF.